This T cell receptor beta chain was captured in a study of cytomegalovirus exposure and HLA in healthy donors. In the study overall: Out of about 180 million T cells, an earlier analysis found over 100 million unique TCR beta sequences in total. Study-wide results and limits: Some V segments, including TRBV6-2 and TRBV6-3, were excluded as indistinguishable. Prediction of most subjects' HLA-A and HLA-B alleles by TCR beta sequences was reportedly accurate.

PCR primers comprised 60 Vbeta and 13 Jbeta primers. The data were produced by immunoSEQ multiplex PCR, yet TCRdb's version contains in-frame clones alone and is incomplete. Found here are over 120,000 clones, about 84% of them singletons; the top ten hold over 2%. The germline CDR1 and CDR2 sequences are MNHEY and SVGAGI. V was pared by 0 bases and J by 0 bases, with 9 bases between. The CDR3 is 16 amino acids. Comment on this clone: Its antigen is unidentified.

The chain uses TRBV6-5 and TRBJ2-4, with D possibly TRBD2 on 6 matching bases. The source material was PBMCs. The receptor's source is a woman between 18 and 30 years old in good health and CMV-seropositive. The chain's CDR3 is CASSYSGDLAKNIQYF. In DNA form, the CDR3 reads TGTGCCAGCAGTTACTCGGGGGACTTAGCCAAAAACATTCAGTACTTC.